This T cell receptor (beta chain) was observed in a study of blood T cell repertoires in COVID-19. Authors' data handling: Counts of nucleated cells, estimated from reference gene primer amplification, were obtained. Only in-frame clones appear in the TCRdb table, and some are missing; sequencing was by immunoSEQ multiplex PCR. Clone size and the V and J calls come from that table; the DNA yielded D and trimming. Found here are 30,000 to 45,000 clones, 65% to 85% of them singletons; the top ten hold 8% to 10%. The sequence was obtained from a man aged 55-75 years in a cohort sampled during active COVID-19. Sample: peripheral blood.

The CDR3 reads CASRRTGDENIQYF. The CDR3 region has the DNA TGTGCCAGCAGGAGGACAGGGGATGAAAACATTCAGTACTTC. This rearrangement joins TRBV6-5 to TRBJ2-4, with TRBD1 identical over 9 bases. Germline V CDR1 and CDR2: MNHEY, SVGAGI. Germline trimming cut 6 bases from V and 5 bases from J; bases unmatched to any gene: 5. The CDR3 totals 14 residues.